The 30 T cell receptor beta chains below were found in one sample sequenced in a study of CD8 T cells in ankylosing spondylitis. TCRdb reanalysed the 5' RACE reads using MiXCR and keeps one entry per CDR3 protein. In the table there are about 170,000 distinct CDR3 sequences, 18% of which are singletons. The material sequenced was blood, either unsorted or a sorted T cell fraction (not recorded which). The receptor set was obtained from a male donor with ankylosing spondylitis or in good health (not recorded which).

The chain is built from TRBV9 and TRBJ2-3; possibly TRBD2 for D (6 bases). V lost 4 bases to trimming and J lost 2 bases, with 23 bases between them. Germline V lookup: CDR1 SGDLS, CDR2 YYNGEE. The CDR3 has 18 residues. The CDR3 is CASSQSRLVAEDTDTQYF. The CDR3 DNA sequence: TGTGCCAGCAGCCAAAGCCGTCTTGTAGCGGAAGACACAGATACGCAGTATTTT.

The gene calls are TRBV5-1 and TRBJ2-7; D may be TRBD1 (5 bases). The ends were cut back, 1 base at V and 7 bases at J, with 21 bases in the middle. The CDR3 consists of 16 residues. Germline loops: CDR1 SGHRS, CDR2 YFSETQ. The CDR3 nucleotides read TGCGCCAGCAGCTTGAAGGTCCTCGCAGGGATGACGGAGCAGTACTTC. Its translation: CASSLKVLAGMTEQYF.

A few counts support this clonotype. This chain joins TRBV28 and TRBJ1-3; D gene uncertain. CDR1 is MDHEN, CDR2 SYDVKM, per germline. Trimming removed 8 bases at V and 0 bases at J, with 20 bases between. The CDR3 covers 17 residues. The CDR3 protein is CASRPPSGPSSGNTIYF. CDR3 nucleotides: TGTGCCAGCCGTCCCCCCTCCGGGCCCAGCTCTGGAAACACCATATATTTT.

The CDR3 here is CASSPPGIWGNTEAFF. For the CDR3, the DNA is TGTGCCAGCTCACCACCGGGCATATGGGGGAACACTGAAGCTTTCTTT. J is TRBJ1-1 and V is TRBV18; no definite D call. CDR3 length: 16 amino acids. Germline V gene sequence: CDR1 KGHSH, CDR2 LQKENI. V lost 0 bases and J lost 1, with 12 bases in between.

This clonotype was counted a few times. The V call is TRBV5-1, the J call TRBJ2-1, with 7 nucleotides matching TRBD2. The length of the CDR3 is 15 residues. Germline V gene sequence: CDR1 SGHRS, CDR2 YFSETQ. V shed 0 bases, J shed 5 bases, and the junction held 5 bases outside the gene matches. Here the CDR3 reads CASSLAGRDDNEQFF. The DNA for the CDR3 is TGCGCCAGCAGCTTGGCGGGGAGGGACGACAATGAGCAGTTCTTC.

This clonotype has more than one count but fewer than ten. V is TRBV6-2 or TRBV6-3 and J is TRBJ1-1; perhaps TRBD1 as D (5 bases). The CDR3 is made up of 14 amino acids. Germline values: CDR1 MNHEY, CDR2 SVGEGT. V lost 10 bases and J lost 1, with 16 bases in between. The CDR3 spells CAIRLDISNTEAFF. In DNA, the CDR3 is TGTGCCATCCGCCTGGACATATCGAACACTGAAGCTTTCTTT.

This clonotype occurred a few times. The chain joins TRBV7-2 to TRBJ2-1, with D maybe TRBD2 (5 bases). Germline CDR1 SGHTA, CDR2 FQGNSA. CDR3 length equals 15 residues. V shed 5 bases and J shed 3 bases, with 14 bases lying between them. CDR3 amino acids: CASSPLAPSYNEQFF. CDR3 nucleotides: TGTGCCAGCAGCCCGCTAGCTCCCAGCTACAATGAGCAGTTCTTC.

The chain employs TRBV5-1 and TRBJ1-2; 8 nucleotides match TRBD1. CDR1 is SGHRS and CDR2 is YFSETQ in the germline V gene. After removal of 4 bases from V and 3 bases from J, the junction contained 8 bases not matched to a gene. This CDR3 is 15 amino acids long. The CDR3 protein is CASSDRDRPDYGYTF. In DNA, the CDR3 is TGCGCCAGCAGCGACCGGGACAGGCCTGACTATGGCTACACCTTC.

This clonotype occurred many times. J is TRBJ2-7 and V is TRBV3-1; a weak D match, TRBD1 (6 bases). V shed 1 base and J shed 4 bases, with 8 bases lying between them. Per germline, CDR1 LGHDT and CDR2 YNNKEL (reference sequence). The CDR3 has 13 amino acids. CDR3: CASSQVGGYEQYF. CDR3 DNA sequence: TGTGCCAGCAGCCAAGTAGGGGGATACGAGCAGTACTTC.

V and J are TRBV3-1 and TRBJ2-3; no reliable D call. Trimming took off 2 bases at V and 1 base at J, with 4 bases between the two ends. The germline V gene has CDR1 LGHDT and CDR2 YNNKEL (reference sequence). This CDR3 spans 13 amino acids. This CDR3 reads CASSQSGTDTQYF. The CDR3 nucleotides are TGTGCCAGCAGCCAAAGCGGCACAGATACGCAGTATTTT.

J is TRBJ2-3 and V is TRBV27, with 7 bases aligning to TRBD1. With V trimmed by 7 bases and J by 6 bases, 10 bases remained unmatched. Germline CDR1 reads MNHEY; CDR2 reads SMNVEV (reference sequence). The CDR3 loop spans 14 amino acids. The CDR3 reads CASKWQGDWDTQYF. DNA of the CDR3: TGTGCCAGCAAGTGGCAGGGGGATTGGGATACGCAGTATTTT.

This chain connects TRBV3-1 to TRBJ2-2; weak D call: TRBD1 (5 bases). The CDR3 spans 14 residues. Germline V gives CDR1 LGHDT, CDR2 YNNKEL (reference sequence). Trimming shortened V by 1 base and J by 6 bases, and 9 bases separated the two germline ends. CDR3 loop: CASSQGQGSGELFF. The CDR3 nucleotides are TGTGCCAGCAGCCAAGGGCAGGGTTCCGGGGAGCTGTTTTTT.

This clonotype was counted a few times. CDR3 amino acids: CSARSGIYGYTF. The DNA of the CDR3 is TGCAGTGCTAGGAGCGGTATCTATGGCTACACCTTC. This chain links TRBV20-1 with TRBJ1-2; D is unclear. Trimming cost V 3 bases and J 4 bases, with 9 bases left between them. Per germline, CDR1 DFQATT and CDR2 SNEGSKA (reference sequence). The CDR3 has 12 residues.

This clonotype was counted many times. CDR3 DNA: TGCGCCAGCAGCCTCTCTAGCGGGAAAAATGAGCAGTTCTTC. Protein sequence: CASSLSSGKNEQFF. This chain links TRBV4-1 with TRBJ2-1, with 9 bases aligning to TRBD2. CDR3 length: 14 residues. Germline V gives CDR1 MGHRA, CDR2 YSYEKL. Trimming cost V 4 bases and J 7 bases; bases outside gene matches: 5.

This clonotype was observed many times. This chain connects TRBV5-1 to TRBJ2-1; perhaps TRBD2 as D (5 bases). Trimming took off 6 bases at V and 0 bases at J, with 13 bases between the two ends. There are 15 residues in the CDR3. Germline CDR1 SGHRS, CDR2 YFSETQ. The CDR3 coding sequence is TGCGCCAGCAATAGCGCGAGGAGCTCCTACAATGAGCAGTTCTTC. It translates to CASNSARSSYNEQFF.

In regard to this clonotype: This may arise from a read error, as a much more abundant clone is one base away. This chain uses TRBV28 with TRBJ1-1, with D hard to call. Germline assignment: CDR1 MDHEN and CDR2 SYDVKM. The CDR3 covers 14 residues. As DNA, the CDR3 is TGTGCCGGCAGTTTAACGGACGTTCAATGGGAAGCTTTCTTT. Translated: CAGSLTDVQWEAFF.

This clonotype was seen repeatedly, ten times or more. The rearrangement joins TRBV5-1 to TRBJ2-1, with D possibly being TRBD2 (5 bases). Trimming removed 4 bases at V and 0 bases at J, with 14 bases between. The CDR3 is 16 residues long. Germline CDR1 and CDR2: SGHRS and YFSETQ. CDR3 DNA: TGCGCCAGCAGCACCGGACTCCCCAGCTCCTACAATGAGCAGTTCTTC. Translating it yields CASSTGLPSSYNEQFF.

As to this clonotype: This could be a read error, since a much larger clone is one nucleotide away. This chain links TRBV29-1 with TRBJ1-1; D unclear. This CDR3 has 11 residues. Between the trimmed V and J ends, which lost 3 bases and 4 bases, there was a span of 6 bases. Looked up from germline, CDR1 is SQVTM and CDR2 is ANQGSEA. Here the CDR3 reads CSVEGSTEAFF. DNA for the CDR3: TGCAGCGTTGAGGGGAGCACTGAAGCTTTCTTT.

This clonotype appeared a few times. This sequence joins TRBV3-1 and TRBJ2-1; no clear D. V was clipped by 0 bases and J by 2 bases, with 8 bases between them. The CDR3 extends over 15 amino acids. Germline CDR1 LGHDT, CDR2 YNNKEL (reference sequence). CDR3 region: CASSQETLTYNEQFF. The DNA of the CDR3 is TGTGCCAGCAGCCAAGAGACTCTTACCTACAATGAGCAGTTCTTC.

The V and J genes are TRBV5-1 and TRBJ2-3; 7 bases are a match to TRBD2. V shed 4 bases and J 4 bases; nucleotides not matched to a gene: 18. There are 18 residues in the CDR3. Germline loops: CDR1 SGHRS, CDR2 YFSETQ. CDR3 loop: CASSPRLASQIGADTQYF. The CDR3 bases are TGCGCCAGCAGCCCCAGACTAGCTTCACAAATAGGGGCAGATACGCAGTATTTT.

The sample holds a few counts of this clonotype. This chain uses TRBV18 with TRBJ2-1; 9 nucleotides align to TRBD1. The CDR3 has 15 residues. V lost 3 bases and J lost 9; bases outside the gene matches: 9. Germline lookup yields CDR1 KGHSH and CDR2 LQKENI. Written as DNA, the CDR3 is TGTGCCAGCTCACCCTCGGGACAGGGTCAGGGTGAGCAGTTCTTC. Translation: CASSPSGQGQGEQFF.

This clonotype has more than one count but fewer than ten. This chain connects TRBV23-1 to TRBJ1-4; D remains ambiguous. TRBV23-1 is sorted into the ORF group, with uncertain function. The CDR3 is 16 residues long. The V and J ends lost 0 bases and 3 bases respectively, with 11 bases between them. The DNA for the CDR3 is TGCGCCAGCAGTCAATCTGAAGGAGCACCTAATGAAAAACTGTTTTTT. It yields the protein CASSQSEGAPNEKLFF.

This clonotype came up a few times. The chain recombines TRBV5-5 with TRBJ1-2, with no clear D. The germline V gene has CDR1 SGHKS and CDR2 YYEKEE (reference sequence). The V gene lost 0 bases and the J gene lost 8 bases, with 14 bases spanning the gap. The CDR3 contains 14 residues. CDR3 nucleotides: TGTGCCAGCAGCTTGGGCCCAGGCCAGCGGGGCTACACCTTC. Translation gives CASSLGPGQRGYTF.

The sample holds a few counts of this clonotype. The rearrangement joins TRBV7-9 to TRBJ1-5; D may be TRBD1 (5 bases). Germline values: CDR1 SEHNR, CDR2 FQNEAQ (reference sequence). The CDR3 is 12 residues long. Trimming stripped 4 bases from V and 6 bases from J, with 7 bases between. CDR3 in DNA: TGTGCCAGCAGCTCGGGGGTTCAGCCCCAGCATTTT. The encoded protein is CASSSGVQPQHF.

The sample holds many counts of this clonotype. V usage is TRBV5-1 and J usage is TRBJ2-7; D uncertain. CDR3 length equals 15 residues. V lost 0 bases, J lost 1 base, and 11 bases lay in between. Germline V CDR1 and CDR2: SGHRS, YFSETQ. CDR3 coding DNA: TGCGCCAGCAGCTTGGGGGGTTCCCGGTCCTACGAGCAGTACTTC. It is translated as CASSLGGSRSYEQYF.

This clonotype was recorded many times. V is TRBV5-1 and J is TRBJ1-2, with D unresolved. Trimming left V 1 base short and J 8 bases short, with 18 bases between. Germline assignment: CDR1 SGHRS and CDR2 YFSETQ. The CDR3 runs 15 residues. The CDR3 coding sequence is TGCGCCAGCAGCTTGATAGATCGCGGTCTATGGGGCTACACCTTC. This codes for CASSLIDRGLWGYTF.

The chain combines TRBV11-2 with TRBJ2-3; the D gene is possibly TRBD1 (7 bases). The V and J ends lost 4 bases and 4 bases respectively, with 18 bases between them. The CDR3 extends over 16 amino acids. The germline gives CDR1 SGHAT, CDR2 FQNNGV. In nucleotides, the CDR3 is TGTGCCAGCAGCTCCAGCAGGCAGGGGGGACCAGATACGCAGTATTTT. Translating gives CASSSSRQGGPDTQYF.

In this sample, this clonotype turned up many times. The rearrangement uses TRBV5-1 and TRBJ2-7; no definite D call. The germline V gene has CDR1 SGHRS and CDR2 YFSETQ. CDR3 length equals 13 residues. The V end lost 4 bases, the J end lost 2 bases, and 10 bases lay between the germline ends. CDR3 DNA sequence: TGCGCCAGCAGCCCGACGGGTACCTACGAGCAGTACTTC. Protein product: CASSPTGTYEQYF.

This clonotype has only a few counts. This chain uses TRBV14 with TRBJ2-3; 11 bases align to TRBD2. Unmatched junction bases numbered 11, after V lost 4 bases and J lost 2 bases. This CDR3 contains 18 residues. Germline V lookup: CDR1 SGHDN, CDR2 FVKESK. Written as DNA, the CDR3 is TGTGCCAGCAGCCCGAGAGGTGTAGCGGGAGGGAACACAGATACGCAGTATTTT. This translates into CASSPRGVAGGNTDTQYF.

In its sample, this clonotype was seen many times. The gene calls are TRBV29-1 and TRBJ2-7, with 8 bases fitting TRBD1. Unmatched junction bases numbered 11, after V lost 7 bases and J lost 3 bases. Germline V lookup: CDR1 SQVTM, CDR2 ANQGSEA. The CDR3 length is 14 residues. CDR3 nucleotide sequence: TGCAGCGCCAACTGGACAGGGTTTGGCTACGAGCAGTACTTC. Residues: CSANWTGFGYEQYF.